This TCR beta chain was sequenced in a study of T cell responses to AZD1222 COVID-19 vaccine. At the level of the study: Second-dose intervals of approximately 4 or approximately 12 weeks were pooled.

Profiled with immunoSEQ multiplex PCR; TCRdb holds only in-frame clones, not every one. The sample holds 130,000 to 150,000 clones, around 90% seen once. The study's findings and limits: With two AZD1222 doses given, Spike-specific TCR breadth and depth both rose.

With respect to this clone: What it binds is not known.

Trimming shortened V by 3 bases and J by 2 bases, and 12 bases separated the two germline ends. CDR1 and CDR2 from the germline V gene are SGHKS and YYEKEE (reference sequence). The CDR3 length is 14 residues. The sequence came from an adult in good health. Sequences were derived from peripheral blood, sampled on day 0 of AZD1222 vaccination. This sequence joins TRBV5-5 and TRBJ2-7; D might be TRBD1 (6 bases). CDR3 DNA: TGTGCCAGCAGCTCTGGGACATCCACCTACGAGCAGTACTTC. This codes for CASSSGTSTYEQYF.